This T cell receptor beta chain was sequenced in a study of radiation and T cells in renal cell carcinoma (dated by TCRdb to between 2020 and 2021). For context, the study as a whole: A total of around 53 samples underwent TCR beta sequencing, made up of about 26 tumors and about 27 peripheral blood samples. The final blood draw took place at 4 weeks after radiation, the same time as nephrectomy. A total of about 3.8 million unique CDR3 nucleotide sequences, encoding 2.5 million to 3 million unique CDR3 amino acid sequences, were found across all 50 or so samples.

About this clone itself: Its cognate antigen has yet to be identified. The record has no base qualities; no much larger clone is one base away.

TCR beta libraries were generated from genomic DNA with the immunoSEQ kit, following the manufacturer's recommendations. Library preparation used a first multiplex PCR with proprietary primers, then a second PCR adding unique barcodes, with bead cleanups after each round. Each sample batch included a kit-provided positive control reaction and a negative control reaction. The final libraries were assessed on an Agilent 4200 TapeStation D1000 ScreenTape, pooled by volume, and quantified by qPCR. Sequencing was performed on an Illumina NextSeq500 with a MidOutput 150-cycle cartridge, and 156 Read1 and 15 Index1 cycles were run with kit custom primers. The pooled library was loaded at 0.8 to 1 pM, and 20% PhiX control was spiked in. Concerning the study's data processing: Vendor-processed data were analyzed in R, and a clonotype was defined as all T cells sharing the same CDR3 nucleotide sequence. In the clone abundance analyses, frequencies in each sample were normalized to that sample's 10,000 most abundant clones. Public T cell clones, which averaged fewer than five per sample, were removed prior to analysis. Tumor-enriched clonotypes and baseline blood-enriched clonotypes were defined as those with an abundance difference of at least 32-fold between compartments. A beta-binomial differential abundance model was applied to find clonotypes that expanded or contracted between blood time points. The Baroni-Urbani and Buser coefficient was used to measure tumor-blood repertoire similarity, and groups were compared with two-tailed Wilcoxon tests in R. Drawn from immuneACCESS, this table holds only the in-frame rearrangements with V and J called that TCRdb kept. Clones are partly lost; checked studies trace under half to an unresolved V gene and leave the rest unexplained. The D gene and trimming were derived from the DNA, and the V and J assignments and clone size from that table. Counted in this sample were some 46,000 clones; around four fifths of them appeared once. Of the sample, 27% is held by the ten largest clones.

The paper as a whole reports these results and caveats: In blood, the top tumor clonotypes increased between baseline and 2 weeks post-radiation and then shrank by 4 weeks, which suggests that tumor-resident clones expanded only transiently. Blood repertoire dynamics were not followed beyond 4 weeks after treatment. Because the trial had a single-armed design, the trial could not examine how radiation dose or scheduling affected the TCR repertoire. Because pretreatment tumor biopsies were not available, the baseline intratumoral presence of clonotypes could not be determined.

According to the study, the label for this sample's time point signals: blood 4 weeks post-SBRT, at nephrectomy. The intended sense of this specimen's treatment or condition label: 15 Gy SBRT to primary tumor, nephrectomy 4 weeks later. Samples came from a clinical trial, in which primary renal cell carcinomas received 15 Gy stereotactic body radiation therapy followed by nephrectomy 4 weeks later. Serial peripheral blood from radiation-treated patients was sampled at baseline, 2 weeks and 4 weeks after SBRT to track tumor-enriched clonotypes. Every patient's renal cell carcinoma showed clear cell pathology. The QIAamp DNA Blood Mini Kit (Qiagen) was used to prepare genomic DNA for TCR sequencing. Samples were included in the analyses only if all quality control checks were passed. The receptor's source is a woman in her 70s with renal cell carcinoma. This sample comprised blood, obtained from a patient whose treatment included radiotherapy and nephrectomy.

The base sequence is TGTGCCAGTTCTCCCACAGGGCGGAATCAGCCCCAGCATTTT. It is translated as CASSPTGRNQPQHF. The chain employs TRBV11-2 and TRBJ1-5, and perhaps TRBD1 as D gene, on 6 matching bases. Sequences SGHAT (CDR1) and FQNNGV (CDR2) are obtained from the germline V gene. V loses 9 bases, J loses 4 bases, and the germline ends lie 16 bases apart. The CDR3 runs 14 residues from the cysteine to the phenylalanine. The DNA shown is the 42-base CDR3, in frame from base 1.